These 26 T cell receptor beta chains share one sample of origin, sequenced in a study of blood T cell repertoires in COVID-19. Measured with immunoSEQ multiplex PCR; TCRdb has only the in-frame clones, and not every one. The table includes approximately 290,000 clones, about 93% detected once. The sequenced material came from PBMCs or T cells enriched from blood (not recorded which). The receptors originated from a woman in her 30s who had recovered from COVID-19.

This sequence joins TRBV4-1 and TRBJ1-1, with D perhaps matching TRBD1 (6 bases). Germline CDR1 and CDR2: MGHRA and YSYEKL. Trimming shortened V by 4 bases and J by 4 bases, and 13 bases separated the two germline ends. The length of the CDR3 is 14 residues. This CDR3 is CASSPYTTGTEAFF. DNA for the CDR3: TGCGCCAGCAGCCCGTACACGACAGGCACTGAAGCTTTCTTT.

The chain has TRBV19 and TRBJ1-5, with 10 bases identical to TRBD1. V trimming: 3 bases; J trimming: 7 bases; junction bases outside the gene matches: 6. The CDR3 has 15 residues. The germline V gene encodes CDR1 LNHDA and CDR2 SQIVND (reference sequence). CDR3 nucleotides: TGTGCCAGTAGTATGACAGGGGGCGCGGGGCAGCCCCAGCATTTT. Translated, it gives CASSMTGGAGQPQHF.

In this sample, this clone turned up a few times. CDR3 sequence: CASSRVGEAGELFF. Here the CDR3 DNA reads TGTGCCAGCAGCCGGGTGGGGGAGGCCGGGGAGCTGTTTTTT. The genes are TRBV5-4 and TRBJ2-2; the D gene is possibly TRBD2 (6 bases). This CDR3 comprises 14 residues. Trimming shortened V by 4 bases and J by 6 bases, and 13 bases separated the two germline ends. Germline V gene lookup returns CDR1 SGHNT and CDR2 YYREEE (reference sequence).

This chain uses TRBV5-1 with TRBJ2-7, with 9 bases identical to TRBD1. Germline CDR1 reads SGHRS; CDR2 reads YFSETQ. V gave up 1 base and J gave up 5 bases; unmatched junction bases: 25. This CDR3 is built from 21 residues. CDR3 residues: CASSLLGAGHARTGVMNEQYF. The CDR3 region has the DNA TGCGCCAGCAGCTTGTTAGGGGCCGGACATGCTAGGACAGGGGTCATGAACGAGCAGTACTTC.

This clone was counted once. The chain uses TRBV7-2 and TRBJ2-7, with 8 bases lining up with TRBD2. V gave up 3 bases and J gave up 7 bases; unmatched junction bases: 11. CDR1 and CDR2 (germline): SGHTA, FQGNSA. This CDR3 has 15 residues. The CDR3 protein is CASSFSSGTSQEQYF. The CDR3 DNA reads TGTGCCAGCAGCTTCAGTAGCGGGACCTCACAAGAGCAGTACTTC. Full variable domain (rest looked up from reference TRBV7-2 and TRBJ2-7): GAGVSQSPSNKVTEKGKDVELRCDPISGHTALYWYRQSLGQGLEFLIYFQGNSAPDKSGLPSDRFSAERTGGSVSTLTIQRTQQEDSAVYLCASSFSSGTSQEQYFGPGTRLTVT.

CDR3 sequence: CAIEPQHF. The CDR3 DNA follows: TGTGCCATCGAGCCCCAGCATTTT. V and J are TRBV3-1 (or the pseudogene TRBV3-2) and TRBJ1-5, with D hard to call. There are 8 residues in the CDR3. The V gene lost 10 bases and the J gene lost 8 bases, with 3 bases spanning the gap. Germline lookup yields CDR1 LGHDT and CDR2 YNNKEL (reference sequence).

The V call is TRBV5-6, the J call TRBJ2-1; 7 bases fit TRBD1. V gave up 6 bases and J gave up 6 bases; unmatched junction bases: 15. This CDR3 comprises 16 residues. CDR1 and CDR2 (germline): SGHDT, YYEEEE. CDR3 protein: CASMPIGTAFSNEQFF. In nucleotides, the CDR3 is TGTGCCAGCATGCCTATCGGGACAGCTTTTTCCAATGAGCAGTTCTTC.

The chain has TRBV28 and TRBJ2-7, with a possible D match to TRBD1 (8 bases). This CDR3 has 14 amino acids. The germline CDR1 and CDR2 sequences are MDHEN and SYDVKM. Trimming removed 6 bases at V and 3 bases at J, with 15 bases between. In DNA form, the CDR3 reads TGTGCCAGCAGGGACAGGGAGGGCTTCTACGAGCAGTACTTC. It yields the protein CASRDREGFYEQYF.

The chain carries TRBV28 and TRBJ2-2; 9 positions agree with TRBD2. The germline V gene has CDR1 MDHEN and CDR2 SYDVKM. This CDR3 comprises 16 residues. The ends lost 3 bases at V and 4 bases at J; junction bases unmatched: 6. The CDR3 DNA is TGTGCCAGCAGTTTCGTTGCGGGAGGGTCCACCGGGGAGCTGTTTTTT. Its protein product is CASSFVAGGSTGELFF.

This rearrangement joins TRBV7-8 to TRBJ2-7; D unresolved. This CDR3 comprises 13 residues. Germline CDR1 SGHVS, CDR2 FQNEAQ. V shed 2 bases and J shed 2 bases, with 7 bases lying between them. CDR3 amino acids: CASSLLSTYEQYF. Written as DNA, the CDR3 is TGTGCCAGCAGCTTACTGTCTACCTACGAGCAGTACTTC.

This sequence joins TRBV7-2 and TRBJ1-6; 7 nucleotides align to TRBD1. V lost 7 bases, J lost 0 bases, and 12 bases stayed unmatched. Germline CDR1 and CDR2: SGHTA and FQGNSA. This CDR3 region has 18 residues. The CDR3 loop reads CASTTFLTGRSYNSPLHF. Written as DNA, the CDR3 is TGTGCCAGCACCACCTTTTTGACAGGGCGCTCCTATAATTCACCCCTCCACTTT. Based on the CDR3 plus reference TRBV7-2 and TRBJ1-6, the full variable domain is GAGVSQSPSNKVTEKGKDVELRCDPISGHTALYWYRQSLGQGLEFLIYFQGNSAPDKSGLPSDRFSAERTGGSVSTLTIQRTQQEDSAVYLCASTTFLTGRSYNSPLHFGNGTRLTVT.

This clone occurred once. Other DNA sequences in the same sample also yield this CDR3. The V call is TRBV19, the J call TRBJ2-5; D remains unclear. Trimming took 4 bases from V and 5 from J, leaving 5 bases between them. This CDR3 has 11 amino acids. Per the germline V gene, CDR1 is LNHDA and CDR2 is SQIVND (reference sequence). DNA of the CDR3: TGTGCCAGTAGTACTCGGGAGACCCAGTACTTC. As protein: CASSTRETQYF.

The chain joins TRBV7-2 to TRBJ2-3, with 10 bases fitting TRBD2. The CDR3 covers 18 residues. Per germline, CDR1 SGHTA and CDR2 FQGNSA. Trimming removed 3 bases from V and 4 bases from J; junction bases left unmatched: 13. CDR3 nucleotide sequence: TGTGCCAGCAGCTTTAAGATGTCTAGCGGGAGTATGGCAGATACGCAGTATTTT. Its translation: CASSFKMSSGSMADTQYF.

The chain combines TRBV5-6 with TRBJ2-2, with D possibly matching TRBD2 (5 bases). From germline, CDR1 is SGHDT and CDR2 YYEEEE. The germline V and J ends were trimmed by 5 bases and 4 bases, with 18 bases remaining between them. The CDR3 is made up of 16 amino acids. For the CDR3, the DNA is TGTGCCAGCAGAGTAATTACGGGGAAAGGCACCGGGGAGCTGTTTTTT. Amino acids: CASRVITGKGTGELFF.

V usage is TRBV15 and J usage is TRBJ2-1; 7 bases line up with TRBD1. Germline loops: CDR1 LNHNV, CDR2 YYDKDF (reference sequence). Losses at the gene ends were 3 bases for V and 3 bases for J; bases not matched to a gene: 8. The CDR3 has 16 residues. The CDR3 sequence: CATSREQGFGYNEQFF. As DNA, the CDR3 is TGTGCCACCAGCAGGGAACAGGGGTTCGGCTACAATGAGCAGTTCTTC.

The sample holds one count of this clone. V gene TRBV7-9 combines with J gene TRBJ2-3; 7 bases are a match to TRBD1. Trimming took 4 bases from V and 4 from J; bases not matched to a gene: 8. There are 15 residues in the CDR3. The germline CDR1 and CDR2 sequences are SEHNR and FQNEAQ (reference sequence). The CDR3 DNA is TGTGCCAGCAGCTCCGACAGGGCGTCGGCAGATACGCAGTATTTT. Its protein is CASSSDRASADTQYF.

This clone showed up just once. The chain has TRBV11-3 and TRBJ2-7; 8 bases fit TRBD2. V lost 2 bases to trimming and J lost 0 bases; unmatched junction nucleotides: 3. The CDR3 is made up of 15 amino acids. Germline CDR1 SGHNT, CDR2 YENEEA. The CDR3 protein is CASSLSGLGSYEQYF. The DNA of the CDR3 is TGTGCCAGCAGCTTATCGGGACTAGGCTCCTACGAGCAGTACTTC. The full variable domain, its missing parts supplied by reference TRBV11-3 and TRBJ2-7, is EAGVVQSPRYKIIEKKQPVAFWCNPISGHNTLYWYLQNLGQGPELLIRYENEEAVDDSQLPKDRFSAERLKGVDSTLKIQPAELGDSAVYLCASSLSGLGSYEQYFGPGTRLTVT.

This chain uses TRBV5-4 with TRBJ2-2; 8 bases match TRBD2. This CDR3 contains 18 residues. Germline CDR1 reads SGHNT; CDR2 reads YYREEE (reference sequence). V gave up 3 bases and J gave up 4 bases; unmatched junction bases: 14. DNA for the CDR3: TGTGCCAGCAGCTCTGGGAGCGGGAGTCGTGCGGGCACCGGGGAGCTGTTTTTT. Amino acids: CASSSGSGSRAGTGELFF. The full variable domain, its missing parts supplied by reference TRBV5-4 and TRBJ2-2, is ETGVTQSPTHLIKTRGQQVTLRCSSQSGHNTVSWYQQALGQGPQFIFQYYREEENGRGNFPPRFSGLQFPNYSSELNVNALELDDSALYLCASSSGSGSRAGTGELFFGEGSRLTVL.

The genes are TRBV4-1 and TRBJ1-6; D not certain. The germline V and J ends were trimmed by 2 bases and 5 bases, with 13 bases remaining between them. Germline V gene lookup returns CDR1 MGHRA and CDR2 YSYEKL. The CDR3 totals 16 residues. The CDR3 region is CASSQLPTPNNSPLHF. CDR3 bases: TGCGCCAGCAGCCAATTGCCCACTCCCAATAATTCACCCCTCCACTTT.

This clone was seen once. The gene calls are TRBV9 and TRBJ2-2; the D gene is possibly TRBD1 (6 bases). Per the germline V gene, CDR1 is SGDLS and CDR2 is YYNGEE. The CDR3 contains 15 residues. With 3 bases removed from V and 3 bases from J, the gap between germline ends came to 12 bases. CDR3: CASSAGAFDTGELFF. Here the CDR3 DNA reads TGTGCCAGCAGCGCAGGGGCGTTTGACACCGGGGAGCTGTTTTTT.

The V gene is TRBV19, the J gene TRBJ2-7; 7 bases fit TRBD2. The CDR3 sequence is 14 residues long. J was trimmed by 3 bases and V by 5 bases; bases with no gene match: 7. Germline assignment: CDR1 LNHDA and CDR2 SQIVND (reference sequence). The CDR3 loop reads CASSPQRGGYEQYF. CDR3 sequence (DNA): TGTGCCAGTAGTCCCCAGCGGGGTGGCTACGAGCAGTACTTC. The full variable domain, with the rest looked up from reference TRBV19 and TRBJ2-7, is DGGITQSPKYLFRKEGQNVTLSCEQNLNHDAMYWYRQDPGQGLRLIYYSQIVNDFQKGDIAEGYSVSREKKESFPLTVTSAQKNPTAFYLCASSPQRGGYEQYFGPGTRLTVT.

The gene calls are TRBV9 and TRBJ2-1; 8 bases match TRBD1. CDR1 and CDR2 (germline): SGDLS, YYNGEE. V shed 4 bases, J shed 4 bases, and the junction held 10 bases outside the gene matches. There are 16 residues in the CDR3. CDR3 sequence reads: CASSIWGTGEYNEQFF. The CDR3 DNA reads TGTGCCAGCAGCATTTGGGGGACAGGAGAGTACAATGAGCAGTTCTTC.

V is TRBV6-5 and J is TRBJ1-2; D possibly corresponds to TRBD1 (6 bases). This CDR3 comprises 15 residues. Trimming took off 4 bases at V and 6 bases at J, with 18 bases between the two ends. Germline V lookup: CDR1 MNHEY, CDR2 SVGAGI. CDR3 protein: CASSSQTGLVDGYTF. The CDR3 DNA is TGTGCCAGCAGTTCCCAGACAGGCTTGGTGGATGGCTACACCTTC.

The chain uses TRBV6-5 and TRBJ2-7, with a weak D call TRBD1 (5 bases). CDR3 size: 15 residues. Germline CDR1 MNHEY, CDR2 SVGAGI. Trimming removed 0 bases from V and 2 bases from J, with 11 bases in between. The DNA for the CDR3 is TGTGCCAGCAGTTACTCGAATTCAGGGACCTACGAGCAGTACTTC. It encodes CASSYSNSGTYEQYF.

The genes are TRBV6-5 and TRBJ1-3, with TRBD1 matching 9 bases. Germline V gene data show CDR1 as MNHEY and CDR2 as SVGAGI. The CDR3 length is 15 residues. V lost 7 bases, J lost 3 bases, and 7 bases stayed unmatched. Here the CDR3 DNA reads TGTGCCAGCATTTCACAGGGGGCAGGTGGAAACACCATATATTTT. Amino acid sequence: CASISQGAGGNTIYF.

The chain has TRBV7-9 and TRBJ1-3; D is ambiguous. The CDR3 loop spans 14 amino acids. Trimming took off 1 base at V and 2 bases at J, with 6 bases between the two ends. Per germline, CDR1 SEHNR and CDR2 FQNEAQ (reference sequence). The CDR3 protein is CASSLGGAGNTIYF. The CDR3, as DNA: TGTGCCAGCAGCTTAGGCGGGGCTGGAAACACCATATATTTT.